This T cell receptor beta chain is drawn from a study of T cell responses to AZD1222 COVID-19 vaccine. For the study at large: Recipients boosted at about 4 weeks or about 12 weeks are pooled. Whole-study findings and limits: Researchers report vaccine-associated CD4 TCRs spanning spike, with dominance at 160-218 and 743-854. Within unmutated variant regions lay the reported targets of nearly half of spike-specific TCRs. After the peak T cell response, and only then, were repertoires sampled.

TCRdb's copy holds only in-frame clones and misses some; the assay was immunoSEQ multiplex PCR. This table has 150,000 or so clones, about nine tenths appearing once. Details on this clone: Its matching antigen is unknown.

CDR3 length: 14 residues. The germline V and J ends were trimmed by 1 base and 9 bases, with 13 bases remaining between them. Germline-derived CDR1 and CDR2 are KGHSH and LQKENI. The genes are TRBV18 and TRBJ2-1; D perhaps matches TRBD1 (5 bases). The source of this sequence is an adult in good health. The starting material was peripheral blood, obtained on day 0 of AZD1222 vaccination. The CDR3 bases are TGTGCCAGCTCACCACAGGAAGGGGTCGGTGAGCAGTTCTTC. It is translated as CASSPQEGVGEQFF.